These 18 T cell receptor beta chains share one sample of origin, sequenced in a study of regulatory T cells in long-lasting Graves disease. According to the study, TCR beta libraries were built with iRepertoire HTBI primers and CDR3-region Arm-PCR. TCRdb processed the multiplex PCR reads anew with MiXCR; each CDR3 protein has one entry. Of 350,000 to 500,000 distinct CDR3 sequences in the sample, 16% were seen once. Sample time point: newly diagnosed GD, antithyroid drugs for less than 3 months. The TCR library was made from RNA that had been extracted from PBMCs in TRIzol. These same data were also listed under a study on T cells in Graves' hyperthyroidism and ophthalmopathy.

This sample comprised peripheral blood mononuclear cells (PBMCs), obtained at new diagnosis, from a patient treated with antithyroid drugs. The receptors were gathered from a woman between 18 and 29 years old with Graves disease.

This clonotype was seen many times. CDR3 sequence reads: CASSFWAGSYNEQFF. DNA for the CDR3: TGTGCCAGCAGTTTTTGGGCCGGCTCCTACAATGAGCAGTTCTTC. The chain couples TRBV12-3 or TRBV12-4 to TRBJ2-1; no definite D call. Trimming took off 3 bases at V and 0 bases at J, with 9 bases between the two ends. The CDR3 totals 15 residues.

This clonotype came up a few times. CDR3 region: CASSLRGHVNSPLHF. The CDR3 coding sequence is TGTGCCAGCAGTTTAAGGGGTCACGTTAATTCACCCCTCCACTTT. The rearrangement joins TRBV12-3 or TRBV12-4 to TRBJ1-6, with a tentative D call TRBD1 (5 bases). V was cut by 2 bases and J by 6 bases, with 11 bases left in between. The CDR3 length is 15 residues.

J is TRBJ2-7 and V is TRBV5-5; 9 bases map to TRBD2. This CDR3 has 19 amino acids. Germline CDR1 reads SGHKS; CDR2 reads YYEKEE (reference sequence). J was trimmed by 3 bases and V by 2 bases; bases with no gene match: 18. The CDR3: CASSFPPGVAGEGGYEQYF. In nucleotides, the CDR3 is TGTGCCAGCAGCTTCCCCCCCGGGGTAGCGGGAGAAGGTGGCTACGAGCAGTACTTC.

In this sample, this clonotype turned up a few times. The chain couples TRBV20-1 to TRBJ1-1, with a possible D match to TRBD1 (5 bases). Per germline, CDR1 DFQATT and CDR2 SNEGSKA (reference sequence). Trimming took 3 bases from V and 1 from J, leaving 9 bases between them. There are 13 residues in the CDR3. The CDR3 DNA follows: TGCAGTGCTAGCAGGGAGTGGAACACTGAAGCTTTCTTT. This gives the protein CSASREWNTEAFF.

The chain links TRBV7-8 to TRBJ2-7, with a possible D match to TRBD2 (6 bases). Germline lookup yields CDR1 SGHVS and CDR2 FQNEAQ. Trimming pared 2 bases from V and 5 bases from J, leaving 13 bases between. The CDR3 runs to 14 residues. Written as DNA, the CDR3 is TGTGCCAGCAGCTTACGACGGGAGTACCACGAGCAGTACTTC. The encoded protein is CASSLRREYHEQYF.

This clonotype was recorded many times. CDR3 region: CASSEFGLNKDEQFF. The CDR3 region has the DNA TGTGCCAGCAGTGAATTTGGCCTAAACAAAGACGAGCAGTTCTTC. V and J are TRBV2 and TRBJ2-1; no definite D call. The length of the CDR3 is 15 residues. Trimming took 2 bases from V and 10 from J, leaving 18 bases between them. The germline V gene encodes CDR1 SNHLY and CDR2 FYNNEI. Full variable domain (missing parts from reference TRBV2 and TRBJ2-1): EPEVTQTPSHQVTQMGQEVILRCVPISNHLYFYWYRQILGQKVEFLVSFYNNEISEKSEIFDDQFSVERPDGSNFTLKIRSTKLEDSAMYFCASSEFGLNKDEQFFGPGTRLTVL.

This clonotype was detected only a few times. This sequence joins TRBV20-1 and TRBJ2-1; 9 positions agree with TRBD2. From germline, CDR1 is DFQATT and CDR2 SNEGSKA (reference sequence). Trimming cost V 3 bases and J 10 bases; bases outside gene matches: 13. CDR3 length: 15 residues. The CDR3 protein is CSASATSGDRQEQFF. For the CDR3, the DNA is TGCAGTGCTAGTGCGACTAGCGGAGACCGACAGGAGCAGTTCTTC.

The chain is built from TRBV27 and TRBJ2-1, with 7 bases that match TRBD2. Germline V gene lookup returns CDR1 MNHEY and CDR2 SMNVEV (reference sequence). The CDR3 loop spans 15 amino acids. Trimming cost V 4 bases and J 2 bases; bases outside gene matches: 5. CDR3 DNA: TGTGCCAGCAGTTCCGCTAGCGGCCCCTACAATGAGCAGTTCTTC. It is translated as CASSSASGPYNEQFF.

The CDR3 reads CASSFGSSGFEQYF. CDR3 DNA: TGTGCCAGCAGTTTCGGGTCTAGCGGGTTCGAGCAGTACTTC. The chain recombines TRBV27 with TRBJ2-7, with 8 nucleotides matching TRBD2. Germline trimming cut 3 bases from V and 6 bases from J; bases unmatched to any gene: 7. This CDR3 region has 14 residues. Per germline, CDR1 MNHEY and CDR2 SMNVEV (reference sequence).

This clonotype was seen a handful of times. This rearrangement joins TRBV5-6 to TRBJ2-7; D might be TRBD2 (5 bases). V was trimmed by 4 bases and J by 0 bases, leaving 20 bases between them. CDR1 and CDR2 from the germline V gene are SGHDT and YYEEEE. The CDR3 spans 17 residues. The CDR3 spells CASSPPPTSGSSYEQYF. CDR3 DNA: TGTGCCAGCAGCCCTCCACCCACCTCGGGGAGCTCCTACGAGCAGTACTTC.

The sample holds many counts of this clonotype. V is TRBV7-9 and J is TRBJ2-1; D not resolved. There are 14 residues in the CDR3. CDR1 SEHNR and CDR2 FQNEAQ come from the germline V gene (reference sequence). V shed 3 bases and J shed 4 bases, with 10 bases lying between them. The CDR3 reads CASSFLPRYNEQFF. The CDR3 DNA is TGTGCCAGCAGCTTCCTCCCAAGGTACAATGAGCAGTTCTTC.

This clonotype showed up just a few times. V gene TRBV28 combines with J gene TRBJ1-2, with 7 positions matching TRBD1. There are 15 residues in the CDR3. Germline V gives CDR1 MDHEN, CDR2 SYDVKM. Losses at the gene ends were 7 bases for V and 4 bases for J; bases not matched to a gene: 12. This CDR3 reads CASTPTLGQVYGYTF. As DNA, the CDR3 is TGTGCCAGCACCCCCACACTCGGACAGGTCTATGGCTACACCTTC.

The rearrangement uses TRBV6-5 and TRBJ2-1; 14 bases match TRBD2. CDR3 length: 18 residues. Losses at the gene ends were 1 base for V and 7 bases for J; bases not matched to a gene: 9. In germline, CDR1 is MNHEY, CDR2 SVGAGI. CDR3 sequence: CASSYFITGTSGSNEQFF. The CDR3 DNA follows: TGTGCCAGCAGTTACTTTATTACCGGGACTAGCGGGAGTAATGAGCAGTTCTTC.

This clonotype was counted ten times or more. The chain has TRBV28 and TRBJ2-7; 11 bases align to TRBD1. V was pared by 1 base and J by 6 bases, with 5 bases of the junction left unmatched. The germline V gene has CDR1 MDHEN and CDR2 SYDVKM. The CDR3 spans 15 residues. CDR3: CASSLSDRGHFEQYF. The CDR3 DNA reads as TGTGCCAGCAGTTTATCGGACAGGGGGCATTTCGAGCAGTACTTC.

This clonotype was detected a few times. The J gene is TRBJ2-1, the V gene TRBV7-9; TRBD2 matches 10 bases. CDR1 and CDR2 (germline): SEHNR, FQNEAQ (reference sequence). V trimming: 1 base; J trimming: 8 bases; junction bases outside the gene matches: 14. The length of the CDR3 is 18 residues. CDR3 protein: CASSLGVAGGPWGYEQFF. The CDR3 nucleotides are TGTGCCAGCAGCTTAGGGGTAGCGGGAGGCCCTTGGGGATATGAGCAGTTCTTC. Using reference TRBV7-9 and TRBJ2-1 for the parts outside the CDR3, the full variable domain is DTGVSQNPRHKITKRGQNVTFRCDPISEHNRLYWYRQTLGQGPEFLTYFQNEAQLEKSRLLSDRFSAERPKGSFSTLEIQRTEQGDSAMYLCASSLGVAGGPWGYEQFFGPGTRLTVL.

This chain connects TRBV30 to TRBJ1-6; D ambiguous. Germline V gene lookup returns CDR1 GTSNPN and CDR2 SVGIG (reference sequence). The CDR3 has 14 residues. The V gene lost 1 base and the J gene lost 3 bases, with 7 bases spanning the gap. The CDR3 nucleotides read TGTGCCTGGAGTGCTGAGAACTATAATTCACCCCTCCACTTT. Its translation is CAWSAENYNSPLHF.

This CDR3 is CASSYSGTAAAGVGYEQYF. CDR3 DNA sequence: TGTGCCAGCAGTTACTCCGGGACAGCCGCCGCGGGAGTTGGGTACGAGCAGTACTTC. The chain employs TRBV6-2 or TRBV6-3 and TRBJ2-7; D is tentatively TRBD1 or TRBD2 (7 bases each). Deletions cut 0 bases from V and 4 bases from J, with 25 bases between. The germline V gene has CDR1 MNHEY and CDR2 SVGEGT. This CDR3 is 19 amino acids long.

The chain is built from TRBV6-2 or TRBV6-3 and TRBJ2-7; 9 bases are shared with TRBD1. This CDR3 comprises 16 residues. CDR1 MNHEY and CDR2 SVGEGT come from the germline V gene. With V trimmed by 0 bases and J by 4 bases, 7 bases remained unmatched. The CDR3 sequence: CASSYSGQGRGYEQYF. In DNA form, the CDR3 reads TGTGCCAGCAGTTACTCGGGACAGGGTCGAGGGTACGAGCAGTACTTC.